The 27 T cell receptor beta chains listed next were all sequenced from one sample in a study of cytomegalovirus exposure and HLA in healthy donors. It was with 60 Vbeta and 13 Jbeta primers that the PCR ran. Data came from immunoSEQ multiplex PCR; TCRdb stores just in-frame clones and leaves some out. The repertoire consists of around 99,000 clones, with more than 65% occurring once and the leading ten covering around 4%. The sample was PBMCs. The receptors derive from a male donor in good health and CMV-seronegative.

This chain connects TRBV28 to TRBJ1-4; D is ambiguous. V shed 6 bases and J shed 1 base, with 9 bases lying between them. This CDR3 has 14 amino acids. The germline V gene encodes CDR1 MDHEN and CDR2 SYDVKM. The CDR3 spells CASSPRVTNEKLFF. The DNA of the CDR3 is TGTGCCAGCAGCCCTCGGGTAACTAATGAAAAACTGTTTTTT.

The CDR3 spells CASSLGLGTIQETQYF. The CDR3 DNA reads TGCGCCAGCAGCTTGGGACTGGGGACTATACAAGAGACCCAGTACTTC. The rearrangement links TRBV5-1 to TRBJ2-5; 7 positions agree with TRBD2. There are 16 residues in the CDR3. The germline V gene encodes CDR1 SGHRS and CDR2 YFSETQ. Trimming cost V 0 bases and J 2 bases; bases outside gene matches: 7.

CDR3 nucleotide sequence: TGTGCCAGCTCACCTCCCGGACAGAGAGCCTACGAGCAGTACTTC. Its translation is CASSPPGQRAYEQYF. V usage is TRBV18 and J usage is TRBJ2-7; possible D gene TRBD1, 6 bases. Germline-derived CDR1 and CDR2 are KGHSH and LQKENI. CDR3 length: 15 amino acids. V was trimmed by 3 bases and J by 2 bases, leaving 14 bases between them.

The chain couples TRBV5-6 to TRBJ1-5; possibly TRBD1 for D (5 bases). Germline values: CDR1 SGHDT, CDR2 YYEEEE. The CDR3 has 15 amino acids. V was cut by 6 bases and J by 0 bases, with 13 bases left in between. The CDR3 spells CASTLSGDSNQPQHF. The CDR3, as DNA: TGTGCCAGCACCCTCTCGGGGGATAGCAATCAGCCCCAGCATTTT. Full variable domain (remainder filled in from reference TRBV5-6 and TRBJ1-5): DAGVTQSPTHLIKTRGQQVTLRCSPKSGHDTVSWYQQALGQGPQFIFQYYEEEERQRGNFPDRFSGHQFPNYSSELNVNALLLGDSALYLCASTLSGDSNQPQHFGDGTRLSIL.

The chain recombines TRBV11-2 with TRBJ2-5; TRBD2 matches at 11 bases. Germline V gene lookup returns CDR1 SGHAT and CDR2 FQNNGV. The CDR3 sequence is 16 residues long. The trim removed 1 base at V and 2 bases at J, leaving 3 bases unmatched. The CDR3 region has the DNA TGTGCCAGCAGCTTAGGGGGACTAGCGGATCAAGAGACCCAGTACTTC. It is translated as CASSLGGLADQETQYF.

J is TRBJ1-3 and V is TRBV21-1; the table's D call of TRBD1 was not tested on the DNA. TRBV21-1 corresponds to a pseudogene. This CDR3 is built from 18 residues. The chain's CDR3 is CASSKEGRQFPSGNTIYF. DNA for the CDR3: TGTGCCAGCAGCAAAGAGGGGCGACAGTTCCCCTCTGGAAACACCATATATTTT.

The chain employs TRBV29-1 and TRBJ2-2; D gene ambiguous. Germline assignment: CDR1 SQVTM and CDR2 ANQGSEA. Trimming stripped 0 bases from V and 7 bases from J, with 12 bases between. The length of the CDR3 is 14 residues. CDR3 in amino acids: CSVEDRLEVGELFF. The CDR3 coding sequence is TGCAGCGTTGAAGATCGGCTAGAGGTCGGGGAGCTGTTTTTT.

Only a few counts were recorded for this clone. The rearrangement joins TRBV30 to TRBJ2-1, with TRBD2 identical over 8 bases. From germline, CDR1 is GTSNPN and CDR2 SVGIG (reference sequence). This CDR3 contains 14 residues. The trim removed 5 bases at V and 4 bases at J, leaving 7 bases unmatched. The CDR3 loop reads CAWVGLAEYNEQFF. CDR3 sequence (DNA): TGTGCCTGGGTCGGACTAGCCGAATACAATGAGCAGTTCTTC.

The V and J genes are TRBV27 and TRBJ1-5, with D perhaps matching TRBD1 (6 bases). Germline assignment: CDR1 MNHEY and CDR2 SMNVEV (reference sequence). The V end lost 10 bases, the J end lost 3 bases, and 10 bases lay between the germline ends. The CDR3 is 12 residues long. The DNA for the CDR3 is TGTGCCATTGGACAGTACAATCAGCCCCAGCATTTT. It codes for CAIGQYNQPQHF.

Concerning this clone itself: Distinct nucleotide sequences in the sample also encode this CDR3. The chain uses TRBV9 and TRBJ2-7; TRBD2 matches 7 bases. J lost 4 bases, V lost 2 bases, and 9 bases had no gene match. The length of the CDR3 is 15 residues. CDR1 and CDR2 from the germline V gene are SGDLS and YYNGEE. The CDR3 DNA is TGTGCCAGCAGCGTCACGAGCGGGACCAGTTACGAGCAGTACTTC. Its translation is CASSVTSGTSYEQYF.

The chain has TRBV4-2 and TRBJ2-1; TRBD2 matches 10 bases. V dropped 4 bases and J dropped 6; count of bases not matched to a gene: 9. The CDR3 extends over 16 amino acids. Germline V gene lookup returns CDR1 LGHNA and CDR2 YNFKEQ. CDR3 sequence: CASSPSTSGVGNEQFF. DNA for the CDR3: TGTGCCAGCAGCCCTTCAACTAGCGGGGTGGGCAATGAGCAGTTCTTC.

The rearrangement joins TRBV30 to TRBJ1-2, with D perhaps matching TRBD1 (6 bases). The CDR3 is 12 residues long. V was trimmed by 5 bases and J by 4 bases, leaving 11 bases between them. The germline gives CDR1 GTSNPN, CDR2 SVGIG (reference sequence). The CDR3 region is CAWSDSSYGYTF. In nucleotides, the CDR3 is TGTGCCTGGTCGGACAGCAGCTATGGCTACACCTTC. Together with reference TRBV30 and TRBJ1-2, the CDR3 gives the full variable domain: SQTIHQWPATLVQPVGSPLSLECTVEGTSNPNLYWYRQAAGRGLQLLFYSVGIGQISSEVPQNLSASRPQDRQFILSSKKLLLSDSGFYLCAWSDSSYGYTFGSGTRLTVV.

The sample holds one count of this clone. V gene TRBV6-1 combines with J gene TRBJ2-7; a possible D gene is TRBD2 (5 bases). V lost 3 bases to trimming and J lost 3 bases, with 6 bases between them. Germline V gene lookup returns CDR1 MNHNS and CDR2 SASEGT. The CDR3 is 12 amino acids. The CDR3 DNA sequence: TGTGCCAGCAGTGATCGGGGCTACGAGCAGTACTTC. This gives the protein CASSDRGYEQYF.

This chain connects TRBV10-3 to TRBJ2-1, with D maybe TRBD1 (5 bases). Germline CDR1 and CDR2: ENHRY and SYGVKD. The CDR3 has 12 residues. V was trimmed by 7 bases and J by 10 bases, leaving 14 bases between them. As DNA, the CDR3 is TGTGCCATCAAATCCTCAGGGCCAGAGCAGTTCTTC. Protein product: CAIKSSGPEQFF.

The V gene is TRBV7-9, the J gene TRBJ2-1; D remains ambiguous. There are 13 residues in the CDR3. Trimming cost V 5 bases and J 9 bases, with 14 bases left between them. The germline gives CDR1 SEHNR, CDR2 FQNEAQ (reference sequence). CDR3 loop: CASSLGSLGEQFF. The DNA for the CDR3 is TGTGCCAGCAGCCTCGGGTCGTTGGGTGAGCAGTTCTTC.

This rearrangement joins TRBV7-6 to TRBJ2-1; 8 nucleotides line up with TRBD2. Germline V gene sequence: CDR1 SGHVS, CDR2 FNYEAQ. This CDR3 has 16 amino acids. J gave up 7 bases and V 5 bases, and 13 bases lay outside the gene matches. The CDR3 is CASSGDPAGVINEQFF. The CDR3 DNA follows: TGTGCCAGCAGCGGGGATCCAGCGGGAGTTATAAATGAGCAGTTCTTC.

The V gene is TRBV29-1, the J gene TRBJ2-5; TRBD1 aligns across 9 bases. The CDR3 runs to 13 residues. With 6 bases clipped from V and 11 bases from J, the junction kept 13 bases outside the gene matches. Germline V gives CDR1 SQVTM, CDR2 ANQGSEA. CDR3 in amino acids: CSVAGTGLGEQYF. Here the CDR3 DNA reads TGCAGCGTCGCGGGGACAGGGCTCGGTGAGCAGTACTTC. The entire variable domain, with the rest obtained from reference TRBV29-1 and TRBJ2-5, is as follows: SAVISQKPSRDICQRGTSLTIQCQVDSQVTMMFWYRQQPGQSLTLIATANQGSEATYESGFVIDKFPISRPNLTFSTLTVSNMSPEDSSIYLCSVAGTGLGEQYFGPGTRLLVL.

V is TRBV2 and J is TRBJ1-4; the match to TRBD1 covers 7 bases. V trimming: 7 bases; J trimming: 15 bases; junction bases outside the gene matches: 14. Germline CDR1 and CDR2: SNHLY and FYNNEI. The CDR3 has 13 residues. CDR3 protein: CASKWTDPTGVFF. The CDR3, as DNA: TGTGCCAGCAAATGGACAGACCCTACAGGGGTGTTTTTT.

CDR3 in amino acids: CASSPPGRTDTQYF. CDR3 DNA sequence: TGTGCCAGCAGCCCCCCAGGCCGCACAGATACGCAGTATTTT. This chain joins TRBV9 and TRBJ2-3; no firm D call. V shed 4 bases and J shed 1 base, with 10 bases lying between them. Germline-derived CDR1 and CDR2 are SGDLS and YYNGEE. CDR3 length equals 14 residues.

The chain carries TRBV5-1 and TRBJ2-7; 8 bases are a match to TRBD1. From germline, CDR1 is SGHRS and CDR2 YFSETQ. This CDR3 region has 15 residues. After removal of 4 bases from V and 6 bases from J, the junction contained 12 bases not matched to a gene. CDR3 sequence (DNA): TGCGCCAGCAGCCCGTGGGGACAGGTTGTTTCCGAGCAGTACTTC. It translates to CASSPWGQVVSEQYF.

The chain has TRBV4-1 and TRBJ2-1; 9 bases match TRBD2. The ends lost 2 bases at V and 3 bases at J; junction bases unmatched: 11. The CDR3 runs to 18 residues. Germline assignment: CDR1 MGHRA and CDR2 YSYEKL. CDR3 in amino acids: CASSQPFPGLAGYNEQFF. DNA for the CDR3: TGCGCCAGCAGCCAACCTTTTCCGGGACTAGCAGGCTACAATGAGCAGTTCTTC.

For the CDR3, the DNA is TGTGCCAGCAGTTCACCTATCCTGGGACAGGGGGATTACAATGAGCAGTTCTTC. Protein sequence: CASSSPILGQGDYNEQFF. J is TRBJ2-1 and V is TRBV28; 11 bases align to TRBD1. CDR1 is MDHEN and CDR2 is SYDVKM in the germline V gene. This CDR3 has 18 amino acids. Trimming cost V 4 bases and J 4 bases; bases outside gene matches: 12.

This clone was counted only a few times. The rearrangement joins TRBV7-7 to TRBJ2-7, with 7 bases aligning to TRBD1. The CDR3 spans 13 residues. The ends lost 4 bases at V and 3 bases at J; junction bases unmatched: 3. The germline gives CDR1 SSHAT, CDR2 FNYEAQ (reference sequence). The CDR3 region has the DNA TGTGCCAGCAGCTCGGGACAGAACTACGAGCAGTACTTC. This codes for CASSSGQNYEQYF.

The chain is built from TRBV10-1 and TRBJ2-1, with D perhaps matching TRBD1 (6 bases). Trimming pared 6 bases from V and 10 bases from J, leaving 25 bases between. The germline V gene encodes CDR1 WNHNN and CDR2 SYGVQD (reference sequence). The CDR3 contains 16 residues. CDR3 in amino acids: CASSKSGGRAINEQFF. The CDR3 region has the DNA TGCGCCAGCAGCAAGTCTGGGGGCAGGGCCATTAACGAGCAGTTCTTC.

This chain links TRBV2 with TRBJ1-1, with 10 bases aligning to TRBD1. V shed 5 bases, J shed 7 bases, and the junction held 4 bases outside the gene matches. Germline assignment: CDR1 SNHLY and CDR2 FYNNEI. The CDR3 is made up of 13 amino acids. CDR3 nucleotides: TGTGCCAGCAGTTCGACAGGGGGCATTGAAGCTTTCTTT. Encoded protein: CASSSTGGIEAFF.

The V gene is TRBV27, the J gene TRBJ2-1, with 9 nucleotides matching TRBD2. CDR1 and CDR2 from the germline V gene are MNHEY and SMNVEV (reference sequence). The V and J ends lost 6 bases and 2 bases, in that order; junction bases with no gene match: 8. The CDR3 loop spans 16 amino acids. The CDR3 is CASSRDSGSPYNEQFF. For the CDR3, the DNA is TGTGCCAGCAGCCGAGATAGCGGGAGCCCCTACAATGAGCAGTTCTTC.

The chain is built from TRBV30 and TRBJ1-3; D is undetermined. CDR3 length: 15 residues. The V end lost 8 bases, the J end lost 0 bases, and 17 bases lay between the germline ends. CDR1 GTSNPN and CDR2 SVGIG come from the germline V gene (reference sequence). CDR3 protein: CAREPTADSGNTIYF. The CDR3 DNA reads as TGTGCCCGGGAACCTACAGCCGACTCTGGAAACACCATATATTTT. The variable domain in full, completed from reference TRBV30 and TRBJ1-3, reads SQTIHQWPATLVQPVGSPLSLECTVEGTSNPNLYWYRQAAGRGLQLLFYSVGIGQISSEVPQNLSASRPQDRQFILSSKKLLLSDSGFYLCAREPTADSGNTIYFGEGSWLTVV.